A selection of T cell receptor beta chains follows, all from one sample in a study of Graves' ophthalmopathy and Graves' hyperthyroidism. MiXCR, applied by TCRdb to the multiplex PCR reads, yields one record per CDR3 protein. The table lists over a million distinct CDR3 sequences, roughly two fifths of them singletons, with around 10% in the top ten. The sample taken for sequencing was peripheral blood or thyroid tissue (not recorded which). The origin of the receptors is an adult man with Graves' hyperthyroidism. Both conserved end residues are part of each CDR3. A D gene is named only where the DNA matches it firmly. A clone size is listed for some rows: how often the clone was seen (once, few, many), or a class if it is expanded.

NA	NA	TRBJ2-2	TRBV29-1	TGCAGCGTTGAATCAGGGGCCCATACGACCGGGGAGCTGTTTTTT	CSVESGAHTTGELFF
many	NA	TRBJ2-7	TRBV7-2	TGTGCCAGCAGCTTAGCTCGGTTTGGGGGACCCACCTACGAGCAGTACTTC	CASSLARFGGPTYEQYF
few	TRBD1	TRBJ1-1	TRBV7-8	TGTGCCCGACAGGGGAGAACTGAAGCTTTCTTT	CARQGRTEAFF
NA	NA	TRBJ2-5	TRBV19	TGTGCCAGTAGTACTAGATCCAGCGACGGGATTGGGGGAGAGACCCAGTACTTC	CASSTRSSDGIGGETQYF
NA	TRBD1	TRBJ2-2	TRBV20-1	TGCAGTGCCGATGACAGGGTGGGCGGCGAGCTGTTTTTT	CSADDRVGGELFF
many	NA	TRBJ1-2	TRBV5-1	TGCGCCAGCAGCTCACAGGCCCCGGGGGTCGGTGGCTACACCTTC	CASSSQAPGVGGYTF
NA	NA	TRBJ1-5	TRBV7-9	TGTGCCAGCAGCCAAGAGGAAGGGGTTCGCAATCAGCCCCAGCATTTT	CASSQEEGVRNQPQHF
few	NA	TRBJ2-5	TRBV9	TGTGCCAGCACCCAGAGGGGTCGCGGCGAAGAGACCCAGTACTTC	CASTQRGRGEETQYF
NA	NA	TRBJ2-6	TRBV5-1	TGCGCCAGCAGCTTGTTTAGTGGCACCAACTCTGGGGCCAACGTCCTGACTTTC	CASSLFSGTNSGANVLTF
many	TRBD1	TRBJ1-6	TRBV7-3	TGTGCCAGCAGCCAGACCGGGACAGGGAATTCACCCCTCCACTTT	CASSQTGTGNSPLHF
NA	NA	TRBJ2-3	TRBV7-2	TGTGCCAGCAGCCAAGGAACAGCAGGACCTCGTAATACGCAGTATTTT	CASSQGTAGPRNTQYF
NA	NA	TRBJ1-1	TRBV10-1	TGTGCCAGCTCACCACCACAGAGAGCCTCGAACACTGAAGCTTTCTTT	CASSPPQRASNTEAFF
few	NA	TRBJ1-1	TRBV6-6	TGTGCCAGCCAGAGGAATCGGAACACTGAAGCTTTCTTT	CASQRNRNTEAFF
few	TRBD1	TRBJ1-5	TRBV20-1	TGCAGTGCTAGGCAGGGGGCCCTTTCCAATCAGCCCCAGCATTTT	CSARQGALSNQPQHF
few	NA	TRBJ2-7	TRBV11-2	TGTGCCAGCAGCCGATCCCCGACAAGAAACTACGAGCAGTACTTC	CASSRSPTRNYEQYF
NA	NA	TRBJ2-2	TRBV9	TGTGCCAGCAGTTTCCCACCACTGGCCACCGGGGAGCTGTTTTTT	CASSFPPLATGELFF
NA	NA	TRBJ2-1	TRBV2	TGTGCCAGCAGTGAAGCGGTACTAGCCAATGAGCAGTTCTTC	CASSEAVLANEQFF
many	NA	TRBJ2-7	TRBV20-1	TGCAGTGCTAGAGATGGAAAGGGACATGACTACGAGCAGTACTTC	CSARDGKGHDYEQYF
NA	NA	TRBJ1-6	TRBV6-5	TGTGCCAGCAGTTCAGGGGAGAGGGTTTCACCCCTCCACTTT	CASSSGERVSPLHF
NA	NA	TRBJ1-1	TRBV2	TGTGCCAGCAGGGCTTCTGACAGACCCACTGAAGCTTTCTTT	CASRASDRPTEAFF
NA	TRBD1	TRBJ1-1	TRBV29-1	TGCAGCGTGGGCACAGGGGGATGGGGCGTAGGGTCCCATGAGGCTTTCTTT	CSVGTGGWGVGSHEAFF
NA	NA	TRBJ1-5	TRBV11-2	TGTGCCAGCAGCCAAGTTGGGGGGGTGCAGCAGCCCCAGCATTTT	CASSQVGGVQQPQHF
many	NA	TRBJ1-2	TRBV10-1	TGCGCCAGCAGTGAAACTGTTGGCTATGGCTACACCTTC	CASSETVGYGYTF
NA	TRBD2	TRBJ2-5	TRBV7-8	TGTGCCAGCAGCTTAGCGGGGACTAGCGGGCAAGAGACCCAGTACTTC	CASSLAGTSGQETQYF
few	TRBD2	TRBJ2-5	TRBV15	TGTGCCACCAGCAGAGATCAACCACTAGCGGGAGGGGGTTCCTACCAAGAGACCCAGTACTTC	CATSRDQPLAGGGSYQETQYF
NA	NA	TRBJ1-1	TRBV10-3	TGTGCCACAGGGGCCCAACGGAACACTGAAGCTTTCTTT	CATGAQRNTEAFF